This TCR beta chain is drawn from a study of OX40 agonist ivuxolimab in advanced cancers. Notes on the study in general: Some nonresponders additionally presented with little normalized T-cell clonal expansion.

The protocol was immunoSEQ multiplex PCR, while the TCRdb copy is restricted to in-frame clones and leaves out a portion. Of roughly 79,000 clones in the sample, about four fifths were seen once. The V and J ends lost 4 bases and 6 bases respectively, with 14 bases between them. Germline CDR1 SGDLS, CDR2 YYNGEE. The CDR3 length is 15 residues. Turning to this clone: The antigen remains unidentified.

This receptor was obtained from an adult with an advanced solid tumor such as melanoma, head and neck, liver or kidney cancer. The sample in question was CD4+ or CD8+ T cells sorted from blood, obtained in a trial of the OX40 agonist ivuxolimab. The rearrangement uses TRBV9 and TRBJ1-6; D is ambiguous. CDR3 in amino acids: CASSPEGQPNSPLHF. CDR3 nucleotide sequence: TGTGCCAGCAGCCCCGAGGGTCAACCTAATTCACCCCTCCACTTT.